These 32 T cell receptor beta chains were sequenced from one sample in a study of CD8+CD57+ T cells in acquired aplastic anemia. Genomic DNA constituted the template upon which TCR beta VDJ and CDR3 profiling was performed. In TCRdb, the reads were re-called with MiXCR into one record per CDR3 protein. The repertoire consists of 150,000 to 200,000 distinct CDR3 sequences, with nearly 50% occurring once and the leading ten covering around a tenth. CD8+CD57+ cell expansion, shown by flow cytometry, had occurred in the patients selected for sequencing. Sequenced: sorted CD4+, CD8+, or CD8+CD57+ T cells (not recorded which) from PBMCs. These receptors all come from a human donor with aplastic anemia.

The rearrangement joins TRBV12-3 or TRBV12-4 to TRBJ2-1, with D uncertain. CDR3 length: 12 amino acids. V lost 7 bases to trimming and J lost 8 bases, with 12 bases between them. The CDR3 coding sequence is TGTGCCAGCATGTCCAGAGTCTATGAGCAGTTCTTC. Protein product: CASMSRVYEQFF.

On this clonotype itself: The CDR3 does not end in the conserved phenylalanine or tryptophan, so this is likely a read error. It is unclear where the CDR3 begins or ends on the DNA, so no DNA is shown, and the CDR3 is as TCRdb lists it. This sequence joins TRBV19 and TRBJ1-3. A total of 9 residues make up the CDR3, ends included. Germline assignment: CDR1 LNHDA and CDR2 SQIVND (reference sequence). The chain's CDR3 is CASPQGLPR.

As to this clonotype: This may come from a read error, since a much larger clone is one base off. The chain carries TRBV11-1 and TRBJ2-2; TRBD2 matches 11 bases. Germline V gene lookup returns CDR1 SGHAT and CDR2 FQDESV (reference sequence). The CDR3 length is 17 residues. For the CDR3, the DNA is TGTGCCAGCAGCTTAGGTGGGACTAGCGGTAACACCGGGGAGCTGGTTTTT. This sequence encodes CASSLGGTSGNTGELVF.

Turning to this clonotype: The conserved phenylalanine or tryptophan is not found at the CDR3 terminus, so this likely reflects a read error. The J gene is TRBJ1-1, the V gene TRBV15, with D possibly being TRBD1 (5 bases). CDR1 LNHNV and CDR2 YYDKDF come from the germline V gene (reference sequence). The CDR3 has 14 residues. CDR3 residues: CATSIEGRNTEAFL. DNA for the CDR3: TGTGCCACCAGCATTGAGGGGCGGAACACTGAGGCTTTCTTA.

The chain combines TRBV7-2 with TRBJ1-2; 12 nucleotides match TRBD1. Trimming cost V 5 bases and J 6 bases; bases outside gene matches: 7. The CDR3 is made up of 15 amino acids. The germline gives CDR1 SGHTA, CDR2 FQGNSA. The CDR3 DNA is TGTGCCAGCAGCGCTTGGGACAGGGGGCAGGATGGCTACACCTTC. Its protein is CASSAWDRGQDGYTF.

The chain recombines TRBV20-1 with TRBJ1-2, with TRBD1 identical over 8 bases. The germline V gene has CDR1 DFQATT and CDR2 SNEGSKA (reference sequence). With V trimmed by 0 bases and J by 10 bases, 10 bases remained unmatched. This CDR3 has 14 amino acids. The CDR3: CSARDGTGRRDYTF. CDR3 coding DNA: TGCAGTGCTAGAGATGGGACAGGCCGCCGGGACTACACCTTC.

This clonotype was seen at least ten times. The chain carries TRBV7-9 and TRBJ1-5; TRBD1 is a possible D gene (6 bases). CDR1 and CDR2 (germline): SEHNR, FQNEAQ (reference sequence). V was pared by 1 base and J by 6 bases, with 13 bases between. The CDR3 contains 15 residues. The CDR3 nucleotides are TGTGCCAGCAGCTTAGACAGGGCGCGCCCTCAGCCCCAGCATTTT. It yields the protein CASSLDRARPQPQHF. The complete variable domain, with remaining parts taken from reference TRBV7-9 and TRBJ1-5, reads DTGVSQNPRHKITKRGQNVTFRCDPISEHNRLYWYRQTLGQGPEFLTYFQNEAQLEKSRLLSDRFSAERPKGSFSTLEIQRTEQGDSAMYLCASSLDRARPQPQHFGDGTRLSIL.

The chain is built from TRBV9 and TRBJ2-7, with a possible D match to TRBD1 (5 bases). The V gene lost 4 bases and the J gene lost 0 bases, with 11 bases spanning the gap. Germline V gene sequence: CDR1 SGDLS, CDR2 YYNGEE. CDR3 length equals 14 residues. In nucleotides, the CDR3 is TGTGCCAGCAGCCCTGGGGCTAGCTCCTACGAGCAGTACTTC. Translation: CASSPGASSYEQYF. Full variable domain (outside the CDR3, taken from reference TRBV9 and TRBJ2-7): DSGVTQTPKHLITATGQRVTLRCSPRSGDLSVYWYQQSLDQGLQFLIQYYNGEERAKGNILERFSAQQFPDLHSELNLSSLELGDSALYFCASSPGASSYEQYFGPGTRLTVT.

The chain employs TRBV20-1 and TRBJ2-5, with a tentative D call TRBD1 (5 bases). Germline-derived CDR1 and CDR2 are DFQATT and SNEGSKA (reference sequence). The CDR3 contains 10 residues. The V gene lost 5 bases and the J gene lost 9 bases, with 10 bases spanning the gap. The CDR3 loop reads CSAFKGAQYF. Here the CDR3 DNA reads TGCAGTGCTTTTAAAGGGGCCCAGTACTTC.

This clonotype showed up just a few times. The V gene is TRBV2, the J gene TRBJ2-7; 9 bases match TRBD2. Germline CDR1 reads SNHLY; CDR2 reads FYNNEI. This CDR3 contains 14 residues. V gave up 7 bases and J gave up 3 bases; unmatched junction bases: 7. The chain's CDR3 is CASIAAGGRYEQYF. CDR3 DNA: TGTGCCAGCATAGCAGCGGGAGGTCGCTACGAGCAGTACTTC.

The V call is TRBV14, the J call TRBJ2-1, with TRBD1 matching over 9 bases. CDR1 SGHDN and CDR2 FVKESK come from the germline V gene. This CDR3 region has 14 residues. The V and J ends lost 8 bases and 8 bases, in that order; junction bases with no gene match: 10. Here the CDR3 reads CASGPGQGGHEQFF. The CDR3 DNA follows: TGTGCCAGCGGACCGGGACAGGGTGGGCATGAGCAGTTCTTC.

This clonotype was picked up one time. V and J are TRBV7-6 and TRBJ2-7, with 8 bases fitting TRBD2. The length of the CDR3 is 16 residues. The germline CDR1 and CDR2 sequences are SGHVS and FNYEAQ. V gave up 1 base and J gave up 2 bases; unmatched junction bases: 7. CDR3 region: CASSLDAGGHAYEQYF. Here the CDR3 DNA reads TGTGCCAGCAGCTTAGACGCGGGAGGCCACGCCTACGAGCAGTACTTC.

This clonotype was detected many times. The gene calls are TRBV6-2 or TRBV6-3 and TRBJ2-7; TRBD2 matches 9 bases. This CDR3 contains 15 residues. CDR1 is MNHEY and CDR2 is SVGEGT in the germline V gene. After removal of 0 bases from V and 6 bases from J, the junction contained 6 bases not matched to a gene. CDR3: CASSYSGGGASEQYF. The CDR3 nucleotides read TGTGCCAGCAGTTACTCAGGCGGGGGGGCCTCCGAGCAGTACTTC.

This chain joins TRBV19 and TRBJ2-7, with TRBD2 matching 7 bases. V shed 6 bases and J 0 bases; nucleotides not matched to a gene: 11. The CDR3 has 16 residues. The germline gives CDR1 LNHDA, CDR2 SQIVND (reference sequence). Written as DNA, the CDR3 is TGTGCCAGTAGCCCGAGCGCGGGCGGGAGCTCCTACGAGCAGTACTTC. Translated: CASSPSAGGSSYEQYF.

The rearrangement uses TRBV29-1 and TRBJ2-3; 7 bases align to TRBD1. There are 15 residues in the CDR3. Unmatched junction bases numbered 5, after V lost 2 bases and J lost 0 bases. The V gene's germline CDR1 is SQVTM and CDR2 ANQGSEA. The CDR3 DNA is TGCAGCGTTGAATCGCGACAGGGAAGCACAGATACGCAGTATTTT. This sequence encodes CSVESRQGSTDTQYF.

This clonotype was counted once. V usage is TRBV12-3 or TRBV12-4 and J usage is TRBJ2-3, with 7 bases aligning to TRBD2. CDR3 length: 18 amino acids. V lost 5 bases and J lost 2; bases outside the gene matches: 16. CDR3 sequence (DNA): TGTGCCAGCAGTCCTCGGTGGCGGGAGTCGAGGAACACAGATACGCAGTATTTT. It codes for CASSPRWRESRNTDTQYF.

The chain is built from TRBV10-1 and TRBJ2-2; 7 bases agree with TRBD2. CDR3 size: 15 residues. Looked up from germline, CDR1 is WNHNN and CDR2 is SYGVQD (reference sequence). The V gene end was trimmed by 3 bases and the J gene end by 6 bases; junction bases not matched to a gene: 7. CDR3 region: CASSDWGGPAGELFF. The DNA of the CDR3 is TGCGCCAGCAGTGATTGGGGAGGGCCGGCCGGGGAGCTGTTTTTT.

The V and J genes are TRBV6-5 and TRBJ1-4, with TRBD1 as a possible D gene (6 bases). The V gene lost 2 bases and the J gene lost 6 bases, with 16 bases spanning the gap. The CDR3 consists of 16 residues. The germline CDR1 and CDR2 sequences are MNHEY and SVGAGI. The CDR3 sequence is CASSYTPGGRDEKLFF. The CDR3 nucleotides are TGTGCCAGCAGTTACACTCCCGGGGGGCGGGATGAAAAACTGTTTTTT.

This clonotype occurred many times. CDR3 coding DNA: TGTGCCAGCAGTTACGGACAGGGGCCCTACAATGAGCAGTTCTTC. Protein: CASSYGQGPYNEQFF. The chain employs TRBV6-5 and TRBJ2-1; 9 bases are a match to TRBD1. The CDR3 totals 15 residues. Germline V gene lookup returns CDR1 MNHEY and CDR2 SVGAGI. J was trimmed by 2 bases and V by 2 bases; bases with no gene match: 1.

The chain employs TRBV24-1 and TRBJ2-3; 7 positions match TRBD1. CDR3 length: 17 amino acids. The J segment lost 0 bases and the V segment lost 4 bases, leaving 9 bases of the junction unmatched. Germline assignment: CDR1 KGHDR and CDR2 SFDVKD. Written as DNA, the CDR3 is TGTGCCACCAGTGAGCCGGGACAGATATCTAGCACAGATACGCAGTATTTT. As protein: CATSEPGQISSTDTQYF.

Comments on this clonotype: This may arise from a read error, as a much more abundant clone is one base away. The chain has TRBV7-3 and TRBJ2-2; 8 bases agree with TRBD2. The germline gives CDR1 SGHTA, CDR2 FQGTGA. This CDR3 is 14 amino acids long. CDR3 loop: CASSLLAGPGELLF. For the CDR3, the DNA is TGTGCCAGCAGTTTATTAGCGGGACCCGGGGAGCTGCTTTTT.

This clonotype was seen a few times. This rearrangement joins TRBV24-1 to TRBJ2-3, with a possible D match to TRBD1 (6 bases). In germline, CDR1 is KGHDR, CDR2 SFDVKD. The CDR3 extends over 14 amino acids. V gave up 6 bases and J gave up 11 bases, with 20 bases separating them. The CDR3 DNA reads TGTGCCACCAGTCATGGGGGCTCCTACAATGAGCAGTATTTT. The encoded protein is CATSHGGSYNEQYF.

On this clonotype itself: The junction differs from germline at one of its ends, possibly a read error. The chain combines TRBV7-8 with TRBJ2-5; 8 nucleotides agree with TRBD2. CDR3 size: 16 residues. Germline-derived CDR1 and CDR2 are SGHVS and FQNEAQ. The CDR3 protein is CASSLDSSGGSEAQYF. CDR3 bases: TGTGCCAGCAGCTTAGATAGCAGCGGGGGATCAGAGGCCCAGTACTTC. The complete variable domain, with remaining parts taken from reference TRBV7-8 and TRBJ2-5, reads GAGVSQSPRYKVAKRGQDVALRCDPISGHVSLFWYQQALGQGPEFLTYFQNEAQLDKSGLPSDRFFAERPEGSVSTLKIQRTQQEDSAVYLCASSLDSSGGSEAQYFGPGTRLLVL.

This clonotype was seen at least ten times. The rearrangement joins TRBV5-1 to TRBJ2-5; 7 bases fit TRBD1. CDR1 SGHRS and CDR2 YFSETQ come from the germline V gene. The length of the CDR3 is 14 residues. The V gene end was trimmed by 0 bases and the J gene end by 3 bases; junction bases not matched to a gene: 2. CDR3 loop: CASSLGGTEETQYF. The DNA for the CDR3 is TGCGCCAGCAGCTTGGGGGGGACAGAAGAGACCCAGTACTTC.

The chain recombines TRBV7-9 with TRBJ2-5; D is undetermined. The V gene's germline CDR1 is SEHNR and CDR2 FQNEAQ (reference sequence). The CDR3 is 13 residues long. Trimming took off 3 bases at V and 1 base at J, with 6 bases between the two ends. Written as DNA, the CDR3 is TGTGCCAGCAGCTTTAACGGCCAAGAGACCCAGTACTTC. It yields the protein CASSFNGQETQYF. Together with reference TRBV7-9 and TRBJ2-5, the CDR3 gives the full variable domain: DTGVSQNPRHKITKRGQNVTFRCDPISEHNRLYWYRQTLGQGPEFLTYFQNEAQLEKSRLLSDRFSAERPKGSFSTLEIQRTEQGDSAMYLCASSFNGQETQYFGPGTRLLVL.

V gene TRBV7-3 combines with J gene TRBJ1-2, with D tentatively TRBD1 (6 bases). The CDR3 contains 12 residues. Germline CDR1 and CDR2: SGHTA and FQGTGA. V lost 4 bases to trimming and J lost 8 bases, with 11 bases between them. CDR3 sequence: CASSSAGDGYTF. The CDR3 coding sequence is TGTGCCAGCAGCTCGGCAGGGGACGGCTACACCTTC.

The genes are TRBV24-1 and TRBJ2-5; 7 nucleotides match TRBD2. V gave up 5 bases and J gave up 5 bases; unmatched junction bases: 7. The CDR3 spans 14 residues. Germline V lookup: CDR1 KGHDR, CDR2 SFDVKD. The CDR3 region is CATSAPGGRETQYF. CDR3 DNA: TGTGCCACCAGTGCGCCGGGAGGACGGGAGACCCAGTACTTC.

The table lists this clonotype with many counts. The gene calls are TRBV20-1 and TRBJ1-6; tentative D call: TRBD1 (6 bases). This CDR3 is 14 amino acids long. V lost 5 bases, J lost 7 bases, and 15 bases lay in between. Looked up from germline, CDR1 is DFQATT and CDR2 is SNEGSKA (reference sequence). CDR3 DNA sequence: TGCAGTGCTCGCAAAACGCAGGGGAATTCACCCCTCCACTTT. This codes for CSARKTQGNSPLHF.

The chain's CDR3 is CASTPRGTSGSYEQYF. CDR3 DNA: TGTGCCAGCACCCCCCGGGGGACTAGCGGTTCCTACGAGCAGTACTTC. The rearrangement uses TRBV11-2 and TRBJ2-7; 11 bases map to TRBD2. Germline V gives CDR1 SGHAT, CDR2 FQNNGV. The CDR3 runs 16 residues. V was clipped by 7 bases and J by 1 base; unmatched bases: 9.

A word on this clonotype: Since a much larger clone is just one base distant, this may be a read error. V usage is TRBV9 and J usage is TRBJ2-7; D gene unclear. The J call may be in error: the DNA end matches TRBJ2-1 better. In germline, CDR1 is SGDLS, CDR2 YYNGEE. The CDR3 extends over 13 amino acids. In DNA form, the CDR3 reads TGTGCCAGCAGCGTAGATTGGAGCGATGATCAGTTCTTC. Amino acid sequence: CASSVDWSDDQFF.

This clonotype was detected many times. The chain links TRBV10-1 to TRBJ2-7, with 8 positions matching TRBD1. With 6 bases clipped from V and 3 bases from J, the junction kept 7 bases outside the gene matches. Germline V gene sequence: CDR1 WNHNN, CDR2 SYGVQD (reference sequence). This CDR3 has 14 residues. The CDR3 protein is CASSPGQGGYEQYF. CDR3 in DNA: TGCGCCAGCAGCCCCGGACAGGGAGGCTACGAGCAGTACTTC.

In regard to this clonotype: At one end the junction does not follow the germline gene, possibly because of a read error. V is TRBV7-3 and J is TRBJ1-1; 8 nucleotides agree with TRBD1. This CDR3 region has 13 residues. Looked up from germline, CDR1 is SGHTA and CDR2 is FQGTGA. The CDR3 sequence: CASSLIGTGESFF. The CDR3 DNA reads TGTGCCAGCAGCTTAATTGGGACAGGTGAATCTTTCTTT.